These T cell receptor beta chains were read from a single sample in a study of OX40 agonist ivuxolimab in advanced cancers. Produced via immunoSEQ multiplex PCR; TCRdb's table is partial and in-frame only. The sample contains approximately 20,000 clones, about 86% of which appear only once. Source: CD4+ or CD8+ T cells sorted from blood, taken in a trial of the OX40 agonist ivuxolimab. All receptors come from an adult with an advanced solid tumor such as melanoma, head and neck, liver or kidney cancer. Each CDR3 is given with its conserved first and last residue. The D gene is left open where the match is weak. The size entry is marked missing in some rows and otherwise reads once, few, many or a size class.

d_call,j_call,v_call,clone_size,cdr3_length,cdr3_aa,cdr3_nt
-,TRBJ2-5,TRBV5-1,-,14,CASSLETSQETQYF,TGCGCCAGCAGCTTGGAGACCTCACAAGAGACCCAGTACTTC
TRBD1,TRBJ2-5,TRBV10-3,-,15,CAISIPQGAKETQYF,TGTGCCATCAGTATTCCTCAGGGGGCGAAGGAGACCCAGTACTTC
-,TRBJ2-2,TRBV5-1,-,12,CASSFGQRELFF,TGCGCCAGCAGCTTTGGTCAGCGGGAGCTGTTTTTT
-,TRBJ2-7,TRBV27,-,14,CASGTDTQGYEQYF,TGTGCCAGCGGCACCGACACACAGGGCTACGAGCAGTACTTC
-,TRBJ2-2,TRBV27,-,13,CASSFKATGELFF,TGTGCCAGCAGTTTCAAGGCCACCGGGGAGCTGTTTTTT
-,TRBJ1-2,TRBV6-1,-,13,CASSEGSGYGYTF,TGTGCCAGCAGTGAAGGATCGGGTTATGGCTACACCTTC
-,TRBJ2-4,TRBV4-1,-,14,CASSQSVAKNIQYF,TGCGCCAGCAGCCAATCGGTAGCCAAAAACATTCAGTACTTC
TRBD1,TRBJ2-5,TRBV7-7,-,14,CASGPGTDQETQYF,TGTGCCAGCGGTCCCGGGACAGACCAAGAGACCCAGTACTTC
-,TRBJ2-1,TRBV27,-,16,CASSLSGISTYNEQFF,TGTGCCAGCAGTTTATCAGGGATTTCTACCTACAATGAGCAGTTCTTC
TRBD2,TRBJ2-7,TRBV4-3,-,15,CASSTGLAGVYEQYF,TGCGCCAGCAGCACGGGACTAGCGGGAGTTTACGAGCAGTACTTC
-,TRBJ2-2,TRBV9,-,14,CASSPIVGTGELFF,TGTGCCAGCAGCCCCATTGTGGGCACCGGGGAGCTGTTTTTT
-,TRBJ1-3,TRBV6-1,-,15,CASTLDKSSGNTIYF,TGTGCCAGCACCCTGGACAAGAGCTCTGGAAACACCATATATTTT
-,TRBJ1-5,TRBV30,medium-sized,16,CAWSEGLQSGNQPQHF,TGTGCCTGGAGTGAGGGCTTACAATCGGGCAATCAGCCCCAGCATTTT
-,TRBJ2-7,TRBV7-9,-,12,CASSSQNYEQYF,TGTGCCAGCAGCTCACAAAACTACGAGCAGTACTTC
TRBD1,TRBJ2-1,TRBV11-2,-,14,CASSFRTGGNEQFF,TGTGCCAGCAGCTTCCGGACAGGGGGGAATGAGCAGTTCTTC
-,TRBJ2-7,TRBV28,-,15,CASSHMWKVPNEQYF,TGTGCCAGCAGCCATATGTGGAAAGTTCCTAACGAGCAGTACTTC
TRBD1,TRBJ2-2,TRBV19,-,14,CASEGGTNTGELFF,TGTGCCAGTGAAGGGGGCACGAACACCGGGGAGCTGTTTTTT
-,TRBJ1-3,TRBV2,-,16,CASSESGVNSGNTIYF,TGTGCCAGCAGTGAATCGGGGGTCAACTCTGGAAACACCATATATTTT
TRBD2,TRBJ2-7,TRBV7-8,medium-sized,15,CASGGTSGTSYEQYF,TGTGCCAGCGGGGGGACTAGCGGGACCTCTTACGAGCAGTACTTC
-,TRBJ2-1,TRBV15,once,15,CATSRERVNNAEQFF,TGTGCCACCAGCAGAGAAAGGGTTAATAATGCTGAGCAGTTCTTC
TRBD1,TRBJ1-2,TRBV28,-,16,CASSLDRDGVEEGYTF,TGTGCCAGCAGTTTAGACAGGGACGGAGTCGAGGAGGGCTACACCTTC
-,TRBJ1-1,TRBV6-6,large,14,CASSYGLQGSEAFF,TGTGCCAGCAGTTACGGTCTACAGGGCTCTGAAGCTTTCTTT
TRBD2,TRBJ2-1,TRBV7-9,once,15,CASRPLAGEVHEQFF,TGTGCCAGCAGACCACTAGCGGGAGAGGTACACGAGCAGTTCTTC
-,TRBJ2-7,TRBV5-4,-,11,CASSYGYEQYF,TGTGCCAGCAGCTACGGATACGAGCAGTACTTC
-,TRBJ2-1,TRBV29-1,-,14,CSVEDNVVDNEQFF,TGTAGCGTTGAAGATAACGTTGTGGACAATGAGCAGTTCTTC
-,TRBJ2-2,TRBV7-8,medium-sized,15,CASSTKLLNTGELFF,TGTGCCAGCAGCACTAAACTTCTCAACACCGGGGAGCTGTTTTTT
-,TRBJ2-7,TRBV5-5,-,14,CASSLQGNPYEQYF,TGTGCCAGCAGCTTACAGGGTAATCCCTACGAGCAGTACTTC